The rows below give T cell receptor beta chains drawn from one sample of a study of blood T cell repertoires in COVID-19. Assay used: immunoSEQ multiplex PCR; TCRdb lists only in-frame clones, some missing. Here the sample spans over 110,000 clones, approximately 89% being singletons. Sequencing used peripheral blood. These receptors came from a woman aged 45-65 years with acute or convalescent COVID-19. Each CDR3 is given with its conserved first and last residue. Each record gives: V gene, J gene, clone size, D gene, CDR3 protein, CDR3 DNA. The D gene is left open where the match is weak. Some rows mark clone size as missing; the rest say once, few, many or name a class of expanded clone.

>TRBV6-5|TRBJ1-2|.|.
CASTYNYGYTF
TGTGCCAGCACGTATAACTATGGCTACACCTTC
>TRBV6-5|TRBJ1-1|.|.
CASSIQGYTEAFF
TGTGCCAGCAGCATCCAGGGGTACACTGAAGCTTTCTTT
>TRBV30|TRBJ1-2|.|TRBD1
CASPAGQGAGGYTF
TGTGCCTCCCCGGCTGGACAGGGGGCAGGGGGCTACACCTTC
>TRBV7-2|TRBJ2-3|.|.
CASSLERGATDTQYF
TGTGCCAGCAGCTTAGAACGCGGGGCCACAGATACGCAGTATTTT
>TRBV18|TRBJ1-2|.|TRBD1
CASSPADRDRGYTF
TGTGCCAGCTCACCAGCTGACAGGGACCGGGGCTACACCTTC
>TRBV11-2|TRBJ2-3|few|TRBD2
CASSSGTSGTGAQYF
TGTGCCAGCAGCTCCGGGACTAGCGGGACTGGGGCGCAGTATTTT
>TRBV9|TRBJ1-1|.|.
CASSVEYRPGPETTEAFF
TGTGCCAGCAGCGTAGAGTACAGGCCCGGGCCGGAGACCACTGAAGCTTTCTTT
>TRBV9|TRBJ1-4|few|TRBD1
CASSLGQGHEKLFF
TGTGCCAGCAGCCTAGGACAGGGTCATGAAAAACTGTTTTTT
>TRBV3-1/TRBV3-2|TRBJ2-7|.|TRBD1
CASSQGTGGGYEQYF
TGTGCCAGCAGCCAAGGGACAGGGGGCGGCTACGAGCAGTACTTC
>TRBV3-1/TRBV3-2|TRBJ1-2|.|TRBD1
CASSPRQGANYGYTF
TGTGCCAGCAGCCCTCGACAGGGGGCTAACTATGGCTACACCTTC
>TRBV2|TRBJ1-4|.|.
CASTPDTATNEKLFF
TGTGCCAGCACCCCGGACACAGCAACTAATGAAAAACTGTTTTTT
>TRBV7-2|TRBJ2-1|.|TRBD2
CASSRRGGYNEQFF
TGTGCCAGCAGTCGGCGGGGGGGCTACAATGAGCAGTTCTTC
>TRBV29-1|TRBJ1-2|.|TRBD1
CSVRVGGDYGYTF
TGCAGCGTTAGAGTAGGGGGCGACTATGGCTACACCTTC
>TRBV12-3/TRBV12-4|TRBJ1-1|.|.
CASSTGWKAFF
TGTGCCAGCAGTACAGGGTGGAAGGCTTTCTTT
>TRBV2|TRBJ1-1|.|TRBD1
CASRRGTDTEAFF
TGTGCCAGCCGCCGGGGGACAGACACTGAAGCTTTCTTT
>TRBV9|TRBJ2-3|.|TRBD1
CASSPTGTGQTDTQYF
TGTGCCAGCAGCCCCACCGGGACAGGGCAAACAGATACGCAGTATTTT
>TRBV7-9|TRBJ2-1|.|.
CASSARAGTYNEQFF
TGTGCCAGCAGCGCAAGGGCAGGGACCTACAATGAGCAGTTCTTC
>TRBV28|TRBJ1-2|.|.
CASSTPQGGYTF
TGTGCCAGCAGTACCCCGCAGGGAGGCTACACCTTC
>TRBV11-2|TRBJ1-1|few|TRBD1
CASSLDPRQGTEAFF
TGTGCCAGCAGCTTAGATCCCCGACAGGGGACTGAAGCTTTCTTT
>TRBV5-6|TRBJ2-1|.|TRBD2
CASSLWTSGKLRNEQFF
TGTGCCAGCAGCTTGTGGACTAGCGGCAAGCTCCGGAATGAGCAGTTCTTC
>TRBV6-6|TRBJ2-5|few|.
CASSMGPGAQETQYF
TGTGCCAGCAGTATGGGACCAGGGGCCCAAGAGACCCAGTACTTC
>TRBV12-5|TRBJ1-2|.|TRBD1
CASGLMTGVYGYTF
TGTGCTAGTGGTTTGATGACAGGGGTTTATGGCTACACCTTC
>TRBV11-2|TRBJ2-1|few|.
CASSLDRVSYNEQFF
TGTGCCAGCAGCTTAGACAGGGTGTCGTACAATGAGCAGTTCTTC
>TRBV11-2|TRBJ2-7|.|.
CASSSNEQYF
TGTGCCAGCAGCTCTAACGAGCAGTACTTC
>TRBV7-9|TRBJ2-1|.|TRBD2
CASCESGLAYNEQFF
TGTGCCAGCTGCGAGTCCGGACTAGCGTACAATGAGCAGTTCTTC
>TRBV25-1|TRBJ1-2|once|.
CASSELSLIF
TGTGCCAGCAGTGAGCTTAGCCTGATCTTC
>TRBV9|TRBJ2-1|once|TRBD2
CASSARVLRELAGGEEQFF
TGTGCCAGCAGCGCTCGGGTGCTTAGGGAACTAGCGGGAGGGGAAGAGCAGTTCTTC
>TRBV11-3|TRBJ2-3|.|.
CASSPSASTDTQYF
TGTGCCAGCAGCCCTAGCGCTAGCACAGATACGCAGTATTTT
>TRBV6-5|TRBJ1-5|.|TRBD1
CASSYSGTGNQPQHF
TGTGCCAGCAGTTACTCCGGGACAGGGAATCAGCCCCAGCATTTT
>TRBV6-5|TRBJ1-2|medium-sized|TRBD1
CASHPGQGTNGYTF
TGTGCCAGCCATCCGGGACAGGGGACTAATGGCTACACCTTC
>TRBV9|TRBJ2-3|once|TRBD2
CASSVVGGETSTDTQYF
TGTGCCAGCAGCGTAGTCGGGGGGGAAACTAGCACAGATACGCAGTATTTT
>TRBV5-6|TRBJ2-7|.|TRBD2
CASSFGLDYEQYF
TGTGCCAGCAGCTTCGGACTAGACTACGAGCAGTACTTC
>TRBV29-1|TRBJ2-2|.|TRBD2
CSVEFGREGLAGELFF
TGCAGCGTTGAATTCGGTCGGGAGGGCCTCGCCGGGGAGCTGTTTTTT
>TRBV6-1|TRBJ1-2|.|.
CASSDIPNMAGGYTF
TGTGCCAGCAGTGACATCCCGAACATGGCAGGAGGCTACACCTTC
>TRBV19|TRBJ2-5|.|TRBD2
CATSGRRETQYF
TGTGCCACCAGCGGGAGGCGAGAGACCCAGTACTTC
>TRBV30|TRBJ2-3|.|TRBD1
CAWSRTGGMSDTQYF
TGTGCCTGGAGTCGGACAGGGGGAATGTCAGATACGCAGTATTTT
>TRBV6-5|TRBJ1-3|.|.
CASSYSSRAGNTIYF
TGTGCCAGCAGTTACTCGTCCAGGGCTGGAAACACCATATATTTT
>TRBV7-3|TRBJ1-1|once|.
CASSLTRNTEAFF
TGTGCCAGCAGCTTAACGCGGAACACTGAAGCTTTCTTT
>TRBV27|TRBJ2-1|.|.
CASSLWGGRNEQFF
TGTGCCAGCAGTTTGTGGGGGGGCCGCAATGAGCAGTTCTTC
>TRBV4-2|TRBJ1-1|.|.
CASSQGQPNTEAFF
TGTGCCAGCAGCCAAGGACAGCCGAACACTGAAGCTTTCTTT
>TRBV27|TRBJ1-5|.|.
CASRPGYSNQPQHF
TGTGCCAGCAGGCCAGGTTATAGCAATCAGCCCCAGCATTTT
>TRBV5-1|TRBJ2-7|.|TRBD1
CASSFQGQGKDEQYF
TGCGCCAGCAGCTTCCAGGGACAGGGGAAGGACGAGCAGTACTTC
>TRBV6-1|TRBJ1-4|.|.
CASSELSGGQEKLFF
TGTGCCAGCAGTGAATTAAGCGGGGGGCAGGAAAAACTGTTTTTT